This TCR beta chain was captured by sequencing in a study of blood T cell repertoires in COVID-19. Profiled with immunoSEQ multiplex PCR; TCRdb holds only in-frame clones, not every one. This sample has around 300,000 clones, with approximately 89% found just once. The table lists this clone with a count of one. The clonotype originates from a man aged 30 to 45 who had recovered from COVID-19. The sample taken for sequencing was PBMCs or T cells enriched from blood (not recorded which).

CDR3 protein: CASRERAGGQETQYF. CDR3 nucleotides: TGTGCCAGCAGGGAAAGGGCAGGGGGGCAAGAGACCCAGTACTTC. V and J are TRBV2 and TRBJ2-5, with D perhaps matching TRBD1 (7 bases). Germline V gives CDR1 SNHLY, CDR2 FYNNEI. This CDR3 spans 15 amino acids. V was trimmed by 6 bases and J by 2 bases, leaving 16 bases between them.